This T cell receptor beta chain originates from a study of blood T cell repertoires in COVID-19. In the study overall: Sample material is recorded as cDNA or gDNA derived from T cells, B-cell-depleted T cells, or PBMCs.

Original processing methods: Reference gene primer amplification gave nucleated cell count estimates. Sequencing used immunoSEQ multiplex PCR; TCRdb keeps in-frame clones, though not all of them. The DNA gave D and trimming, while V, J and clone size come from that table. The sample includes approximately 360,000 clones, nearly 90% of them seen just once. The CDR3 covers 16 residues. The chain employs TRBV21-1 and TRBJ1-4; the table calls TRBD1, which could not be checked here. TRBV21-1 is marked as a pseudogene. The source material was peripheral blood. The TCR sequence derives from a man between 18 and 29 years old with active or convalescent COVID-19. The CDR3 region has the DNA TGTGCCAGCAGCAAGTTACACAGATCAACTAATGAAAAACTGTTTTTT. It translates to CASSKLHRSTNEKLFF.